This TCR beta chain is drawn from a study of shared clonotypes between healthy human individuals. The study, taken as a whole, reports: Generally, estimated richness proved larger in naive subsets than it did in memory subsets. The low donor count limited represented genetic and exposure-history diversity.

The CDR3 runs to 14 residues. Germline V gives CDR1 KGHSH, CDR2 LQKENI. J lost 5 bases, V lost 4 bases, and 8 bases had no gene match. Profiling relied on immunoSEQ multiplex PCR, and the TCRdb table lists in-frame clones only, not all of them. The sample records roughly 1.4 million clones, roughly 98.5% being singletons. As regards this clone: Its specificity is not known.

The sequence was collected from a young man in good health. The rearrangement joins TRBV18 to TRBJ2-7; 7 nucleotides match TRBD1. The sample comprised naive CD4+ T cells sorted from blood. The subset was: CD45RA+ positively selected. The CDR3 nucleotides are TGTGCCAGCTCACTCCTACAGGGGTTTAACGAGCAGTACTTC. Its protein product is CASSLLQGFNEQYF.